The T cell receptor (beta chain) under discussion was sequenced for a study of cytomegalovirus exposure and HLA in healthy donors. TCRdb's copy holds only in-frame clones and misses some; the assay was immunoSEQ multiplex PCR. The sample gives 100,000 to 120,000 clones, around 90% of which show up once; 1.9% is in the top ten. V gave up 6 bases and J gave up 2 bases, with 8 bases separating them. Germline CDR1 MNHEY, CDR2 SMNVEV (reference sequence). This CDR3 has 13 amino acids. The clonotype comes from a woman aged 18-30 years in good health and CMV-seronegative. V usage is TRBV27 and J usage is TRBJ1-3, with D tentatively TRBD1 (5 bases). The sample was PBMCs. The CDR3 nucleotides are TGTGCCAGCAGCGGGACTACTGGAAACACCATATATTTT. This gives the protein CASSGTTGNTIYF.